These T cell receptor beta chains were read from a single sample in a study of CD8+CD57+ T cells in acquired aplastic anemia. TCRdb re-called the reads through MiXCR, storing one row per CDR3 protein. There are about 160,000 distinct CDR3 sequences in the sample; around 48% occur only once, and about 2.6% lies in the top ten. The sequenced sample was sorted CD4+, CD8+, or CD8+CD57+ T cells (not recorded which) from PBMCs. The receptor source for this set is a human donor with aplastic anemia. CDR3s include the opening cysteine and the closing phenylalanine or tryptophan. Fields, in order: D gene, J gene, V gene, clone size, CDR3 DNA, CDR3 protein. The D gene is left open where the match is weak. Expanded clones are given a class, and other clones once, few, many or no size at all.

>TRBD1|TRBJ1-1|TRBV9|many
TGTGCCAGCAGCGTAGGGACAGGGCAGACTGAAGCTTTCTTT
CASSVGTGQTEAFF
>-|TRBJ2-7|TRBV6-5|many
TGTGCCAGCAATTCTTTGGGGGAAGCCTTCCGCGAGCAGTACTTC
CASNSLGEAFREQYF
>TRBD1|TRBJ2-7|TRBV24-1|many
TGTGCCACCAGTGACGCCGGGACAGGGATCTACGAGCAGTACTTC
CATSDAGTGIYEQYF
>-|TRBJ2-7|TRBV7-9|many
TGTGCCAGCAGCTGGCCCGAGGGGGAGACCTCCTACGAGCAGTACTTC
CASSWPEGETSYEQYF
>-|TRBJ2-5|TRBV10-1|-
TGCGCCAGCAGAGATACGGGAATCGAGACCCAGTACTTC
CASRDTGIETQYF
>TRBD2|TRBJ2-7|TRBV7-9|many
TGTGCCAGCAGCTTAGAGCTAGCGGGCTACGAGCAGTACTTC
CASSLELAGYEQYF
>-|TRBJ2-2|TRBV12-3/TRBV12-4|-
TGTGCCAGCAGTTTTCTATACCCCACCGGGGAGCTGTTTTTT
CASSFLYPTGELFF
>TRBD2|TRBJ2-5|TRBV29-1|-
TGCGGCGTTGAAGGTCCGACTAGCGGGTTCCGGCACTTC
CGVEGPTSGFRHF
>-|TRBJ1-2|TRBV5-6|many
TGTGCCAGCAGCCCCCTGGGCCCGTCGGGTGGCTACACCTTC
CASSPLGPSGGYTF
>-|TRBJ2-2|TRBV7-7|-
TGTGCCAGCAGCTTTCGAGTGGCCGGGGAGCTGTTTTTT
CASSFRVAGELFF
>-|TRBJ2-1|TRBV29-1|-
TGCAGCGTTGAAACATGGCCCTACAATGAGCAGTTCTTC
CSVETWPYNEQFF
>-|TRBJ1-5|TRBV19|many
TGTGCCAGTACCGAGGCCCAGAAGCCCCAGCATTTT
CASTEAQKPQHF
>-|TRBJ1-1|TRBV9|many
TGTGCCAGCAGCGTTGGGCCTGGGACTGAAGCTTTCTTT
CASSVGPGTEAFF
>-|TRBJ2-7|TRBV2|-
TGTGCCAGCGTGGCCTACGAGCAGTACTTC
CASVAYEQYF
>TRBD1|TRBJ2-5|TRBV7-9|-
TGTGCCAGCAGCTTGGGCCCCGACAGGGAGGAGACCCAGTACTTC
CASSLGPDREETQYF
>-|TRBJ1-1|TRBV7-9|many
TGTGCCAGCAGCTCCGCCTCAGGGAACACTGAAGCTTTCTTT
CASSSASGNTEAFF
>TRBD2|TRBJ2-7|TRBV29-1|-
TGCAGCCTGAGGGGACTAGCGGGAGAGCAGTACTTC
CSLRGLAGEQYF
>TRBD2|TRBJ2-1|TRBV12-3/TRBV12-4|-
TGTGCCAGCAGACTAGCGGGAGTACGCAATGAGCAGTTCTTC
CASRLAGVRNEQFF
>-|TRBJ2-1|TRBV19|-
TGTGCCAGTAGCGAGGACAGAACGAGCAATGAGCAGTTCTTC
CASSEDRTSNEQFF
>TRBD2|TRBJ2-1|TRBV5-1|once
TGCGCCAGCAGCGGACTAGCGGGGGTAATCAATGAGCAGTTCTTC
CASSGLAGVINEQFF
>TRBD2|TRBJ2-5|TRBV15|-
TGTGCCACCAGCGGCCGACTAGCGGGGGGCCAAGAGACCCAGTACTTC
CATSGRLAGGQETQYF
>TRBD2|TRBJ2-1|TRBV7-3|few
TGTGCCAGCAGCTCTAGCGGGGGGGCCGTGGGTGAGCAGTTCTTC
CASSSSGGAVGEQFF
>-|TRBJ2-5|TRBV24-1|-
TGTGCCACCAGTGACAGTAAGAGGGGGGGACAAGAGACCCAGTACTTC
CATSDSKRGGQETQYF